This T cell receptor (beta chain) was sequenced in a study of shared clonotypes between healthy human individuals. The wider study: Sampling drew on donors who were two women and a few men aged 18 to 49. Study results and caveats: Researchers found naive subsets generally carried larger estimated richness than memory subsets.

The donors were adults (healthy and HIV-negative) with no recent acute infections or vaccinations. Within Nashville, Tennessee resided all donors, each a Caucasian adult. V shed 1 base and J 3 bases; nucleotides not matched to a gene: 4. Germline values: CDR1 SGHDN, CDR2 FVKESK. The length of the CDR3 is 16 residues. This clone was counted a few times. Its specificity is not known. Using immunoSEQ multiplex PCR, the repertoire was profiled, and TCRdb retains in-frame clones only, with some absent. The data contain approximately 120,000 clones, under 70% of them singletons. The TCR sequence derives from a woman aged 25 to 45 in good health. V and J are TRBV14 and TRBJ2-7; 12 positions match TRBD2. Sequencing used memory CD8+ T cells sorted from blood. The subset is: CD45RO+ cells pooled with CCR7-negative TemRA cells. Written as DNA, the CDR3 is TGTGCCAGCAGCCAAGTACTAGCGGGAGGATACTACGAGCAGTACTTC. It translates to CASSQVLAGGYYEQYF.